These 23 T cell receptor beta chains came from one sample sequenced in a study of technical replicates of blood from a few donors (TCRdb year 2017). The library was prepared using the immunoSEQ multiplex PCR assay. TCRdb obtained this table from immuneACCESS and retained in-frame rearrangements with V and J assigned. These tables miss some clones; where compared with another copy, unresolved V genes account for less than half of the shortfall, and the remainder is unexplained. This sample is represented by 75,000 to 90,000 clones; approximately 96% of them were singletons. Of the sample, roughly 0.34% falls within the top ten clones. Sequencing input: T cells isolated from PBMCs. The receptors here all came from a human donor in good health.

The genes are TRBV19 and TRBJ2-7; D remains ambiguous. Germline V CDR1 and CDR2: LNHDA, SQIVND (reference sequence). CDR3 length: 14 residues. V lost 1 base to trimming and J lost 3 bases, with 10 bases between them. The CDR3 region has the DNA TGTGCCAGTAGTATAGGTTCCAAACTCTACGAGCAGTACTTC. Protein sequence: CASSIGSKLYEQYF. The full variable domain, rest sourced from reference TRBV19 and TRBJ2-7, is DGGITQSPKYLFRKEGQNVTLSCEQNLNHDAMYWYRQDPGQGLRLIYYSQIVNDFQKGDIAEGYSVSREKKESFPLTVTSAQKNPTAFYLCASSIGSKLYEQYFGPGTRLTVT.

The CDR3 here is CASSSTSLTYQETQYF. CDR3 DNA sequence: TGTGCCAGCAGCTCGACATCTTTAACGTACCAAGAGACCCAGTACTTC. V and J are TRBV5-5 and TRBJ2-5; D ambiguous. V was shortened by 3 bases and J by 0 bases, with 15 bases between the two germline ends. Germline CDR1 and CDR2: SGHKS and YYEKEE (reference sequence). The CDR3 is 16 amino acids.

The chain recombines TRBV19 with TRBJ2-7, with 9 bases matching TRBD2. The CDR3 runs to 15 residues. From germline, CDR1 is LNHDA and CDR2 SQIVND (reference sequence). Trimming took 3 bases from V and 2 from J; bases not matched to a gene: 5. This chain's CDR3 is CASSIGLAGPYEQYF. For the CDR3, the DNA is TGTGCCAGTAGTATCGGTCTAGCGGGACCCTACGAGCAGTACTTC.

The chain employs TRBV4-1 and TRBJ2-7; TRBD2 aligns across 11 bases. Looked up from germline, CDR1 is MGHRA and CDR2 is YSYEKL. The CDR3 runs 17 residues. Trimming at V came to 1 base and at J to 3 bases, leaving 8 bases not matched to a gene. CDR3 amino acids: CASSQGGPGLAVYEQYF. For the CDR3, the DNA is TGCGCCAGCAGCCAAGGAGGACCGGGACTAGCGGTCTACGAGCAGTACTTC.

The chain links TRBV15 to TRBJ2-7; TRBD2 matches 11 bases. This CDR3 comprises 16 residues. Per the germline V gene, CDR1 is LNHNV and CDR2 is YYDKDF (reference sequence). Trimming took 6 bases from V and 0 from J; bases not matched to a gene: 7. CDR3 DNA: TGTGCCACCAGTGGACTAGCGGGTGCAAACTCCTACGAGCAGTACTTC. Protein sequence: CATSGLAGANSYEQYF.

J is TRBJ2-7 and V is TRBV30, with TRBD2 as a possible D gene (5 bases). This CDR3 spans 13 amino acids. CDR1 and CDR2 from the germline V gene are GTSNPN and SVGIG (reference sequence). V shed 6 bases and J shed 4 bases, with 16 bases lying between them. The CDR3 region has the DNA TGTGCCTGTAACGCAACTAGGAGATACGAGCAGTACTTC. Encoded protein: CACNATRRYEQYF.

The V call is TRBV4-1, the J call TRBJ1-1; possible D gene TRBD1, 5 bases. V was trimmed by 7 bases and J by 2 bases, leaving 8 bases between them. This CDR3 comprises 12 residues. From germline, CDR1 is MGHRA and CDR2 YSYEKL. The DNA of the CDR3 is TGCGCCAGCAAAGGGGTTAACACTGAAGCTTTCTTT. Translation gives CASKGVNTEAFF.

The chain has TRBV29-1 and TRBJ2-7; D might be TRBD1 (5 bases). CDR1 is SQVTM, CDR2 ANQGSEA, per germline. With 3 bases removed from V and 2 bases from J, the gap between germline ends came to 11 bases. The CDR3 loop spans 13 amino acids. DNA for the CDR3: TGCAGCGTTGATAGGTTGGGGCCCTACGAGCAGTACTTC. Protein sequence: CSVDRLGPYEQYF.

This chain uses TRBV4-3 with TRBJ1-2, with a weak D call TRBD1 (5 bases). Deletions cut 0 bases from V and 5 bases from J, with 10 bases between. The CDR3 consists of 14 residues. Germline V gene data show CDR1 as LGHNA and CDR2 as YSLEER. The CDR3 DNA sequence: TGCGCCAGCAGCCAAGAGATGACAGATTATGGCTACACCTTC. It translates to CASSQEMTDYGYTF.

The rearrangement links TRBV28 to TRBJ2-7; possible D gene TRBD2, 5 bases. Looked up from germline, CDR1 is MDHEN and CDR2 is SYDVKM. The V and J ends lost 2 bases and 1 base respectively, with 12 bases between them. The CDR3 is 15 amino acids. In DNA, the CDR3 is TGTGCCAGCAGTTTAGGAGCGAGGGCTTCCTACGAGCAGTACTTC. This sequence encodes CASSLGARASYEQYF.

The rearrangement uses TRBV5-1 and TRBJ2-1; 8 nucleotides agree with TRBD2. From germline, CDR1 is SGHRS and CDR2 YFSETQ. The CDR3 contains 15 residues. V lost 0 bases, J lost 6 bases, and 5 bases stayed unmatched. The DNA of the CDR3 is TGCGCCAGCAGCTTGGCGGGGGGGACCGGCAATGAGCAGTTCTTC. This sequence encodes CASSLAGGTGNEQFF.

CDR3 sequence (DNA): TGTGCCAGCAGCCAAGCGGGAGAAGCTTTCTTT. Residues: CASSQAGEAFF. This rearrangement joins TRBV14 to TRBJ1-1; D gene ambiguous. Trimming took off 1 base at V and 8 bases at J, with 5 bases between the two ends. CDR3 length: 11 amino acids. Per the germline V gene, CDR1 is SGHDN and CDR2 is FVKESK.

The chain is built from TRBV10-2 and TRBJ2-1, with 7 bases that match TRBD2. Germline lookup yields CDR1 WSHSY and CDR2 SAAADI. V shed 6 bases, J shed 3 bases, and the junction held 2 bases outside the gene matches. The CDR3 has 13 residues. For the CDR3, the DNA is TGCGCCAGCAGAGCGGGGTTCTACAATGAGCAGTTCTTC. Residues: CASRAGFYNEQFF.

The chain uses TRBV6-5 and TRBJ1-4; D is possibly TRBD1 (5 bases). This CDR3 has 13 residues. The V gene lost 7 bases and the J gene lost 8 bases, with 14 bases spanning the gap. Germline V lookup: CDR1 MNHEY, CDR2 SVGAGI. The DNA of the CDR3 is TGTGCCAGCACTGGCAGGGCGAAAGAAAAACTGTTTTTT. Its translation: CASTGRAKEKLFF.

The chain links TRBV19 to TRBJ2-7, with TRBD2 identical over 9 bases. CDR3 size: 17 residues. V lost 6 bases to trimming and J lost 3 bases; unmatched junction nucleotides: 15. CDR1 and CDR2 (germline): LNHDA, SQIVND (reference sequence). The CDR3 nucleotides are TGTGCCAGTAGAAGCTTAGGAGCCGGGACTAGCAGCTACGAGCAGTACTTC. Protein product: CASRSLGAGTSSYEQYF. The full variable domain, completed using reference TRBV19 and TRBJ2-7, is DGGITQSPKYLFRKEGQNVTLSCEQNLNHDAMYWYRQDPGQGLRLIYYSQIVNDFQKGDIAEGYSVSREKKESFPLTVTSAQKNPTAFYLCASRSLGAGTSSYEQYFGPGTRLTVT.

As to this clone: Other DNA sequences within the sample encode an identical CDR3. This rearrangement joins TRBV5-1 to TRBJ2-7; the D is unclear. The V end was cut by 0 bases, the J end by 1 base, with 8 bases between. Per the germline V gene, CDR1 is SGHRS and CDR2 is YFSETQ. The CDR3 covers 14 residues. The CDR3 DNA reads TGCGCCAGCAGCTTGGGCGGAATATCCTACGAGCAGTACTTC. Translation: CASSLGGISYEQYF.

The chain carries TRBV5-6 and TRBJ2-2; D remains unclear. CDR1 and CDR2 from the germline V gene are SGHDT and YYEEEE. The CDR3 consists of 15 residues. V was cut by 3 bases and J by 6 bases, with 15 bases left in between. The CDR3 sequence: CASSSPGYGSGELFF. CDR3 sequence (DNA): TGTGCCAGCAGCTCTCCGGGTTACGGTTCCGGGGAGCTGTTTTTT.

The CDR3 spells CASSLSDRYGYTF. CDR3 in DNA: TGTGCCAGCAGCTTGAGCGATCGCTATGGCTACACCTTC. The genes are TRBV11-3 and TRBJ1-2; unclear D gene. Trimming left V 3 bases short and J 4 bases short, with 9 bases between. This CDR3 contains 13 residues. Germline V lookup: CDR1 SGHNT, CDR2 YENEEA.

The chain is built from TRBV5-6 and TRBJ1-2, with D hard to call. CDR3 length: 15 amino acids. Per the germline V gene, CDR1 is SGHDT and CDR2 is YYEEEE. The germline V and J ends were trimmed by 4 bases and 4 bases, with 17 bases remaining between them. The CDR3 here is CASSLPQTSVYGYTF. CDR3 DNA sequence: TGTGCCAGCAGCCTACCACAGACATCAGTCTATGGCTACACCTTC.

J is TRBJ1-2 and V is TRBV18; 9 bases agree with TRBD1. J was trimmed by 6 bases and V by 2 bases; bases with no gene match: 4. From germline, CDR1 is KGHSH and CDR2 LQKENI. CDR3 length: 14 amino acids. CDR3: CASSPADRGHGYTF. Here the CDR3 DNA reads TGTGCCAGCTCACCAGCGGACAGGGGTCATGGCTACACCTTC.

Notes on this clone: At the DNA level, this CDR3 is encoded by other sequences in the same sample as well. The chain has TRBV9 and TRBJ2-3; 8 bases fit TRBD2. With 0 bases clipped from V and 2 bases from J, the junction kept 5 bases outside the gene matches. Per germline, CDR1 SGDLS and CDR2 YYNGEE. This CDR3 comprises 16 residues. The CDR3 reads CASSVGSGTSTDTQYF. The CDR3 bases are TGTGCCAGCAGCGTAGGTAGCGGGACATCCACAGATACGCAGTATTTT.

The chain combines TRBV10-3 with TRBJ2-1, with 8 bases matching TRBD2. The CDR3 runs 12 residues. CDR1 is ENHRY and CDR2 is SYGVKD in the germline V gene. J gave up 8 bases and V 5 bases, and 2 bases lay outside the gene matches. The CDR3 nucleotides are TGTGCCATCAGTCCAGCGGGAGATGAGCAGTTCTTC. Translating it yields CAISPAGDEQFF.

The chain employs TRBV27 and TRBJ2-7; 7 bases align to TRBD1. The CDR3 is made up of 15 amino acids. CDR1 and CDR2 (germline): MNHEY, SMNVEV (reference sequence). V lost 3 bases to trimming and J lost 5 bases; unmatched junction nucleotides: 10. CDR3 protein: CASSLGQTSKDEQYF. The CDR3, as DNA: TGTGCCAGCAGTTTGGGACAGACATCTAAAGACGAGCAGTACTTC.